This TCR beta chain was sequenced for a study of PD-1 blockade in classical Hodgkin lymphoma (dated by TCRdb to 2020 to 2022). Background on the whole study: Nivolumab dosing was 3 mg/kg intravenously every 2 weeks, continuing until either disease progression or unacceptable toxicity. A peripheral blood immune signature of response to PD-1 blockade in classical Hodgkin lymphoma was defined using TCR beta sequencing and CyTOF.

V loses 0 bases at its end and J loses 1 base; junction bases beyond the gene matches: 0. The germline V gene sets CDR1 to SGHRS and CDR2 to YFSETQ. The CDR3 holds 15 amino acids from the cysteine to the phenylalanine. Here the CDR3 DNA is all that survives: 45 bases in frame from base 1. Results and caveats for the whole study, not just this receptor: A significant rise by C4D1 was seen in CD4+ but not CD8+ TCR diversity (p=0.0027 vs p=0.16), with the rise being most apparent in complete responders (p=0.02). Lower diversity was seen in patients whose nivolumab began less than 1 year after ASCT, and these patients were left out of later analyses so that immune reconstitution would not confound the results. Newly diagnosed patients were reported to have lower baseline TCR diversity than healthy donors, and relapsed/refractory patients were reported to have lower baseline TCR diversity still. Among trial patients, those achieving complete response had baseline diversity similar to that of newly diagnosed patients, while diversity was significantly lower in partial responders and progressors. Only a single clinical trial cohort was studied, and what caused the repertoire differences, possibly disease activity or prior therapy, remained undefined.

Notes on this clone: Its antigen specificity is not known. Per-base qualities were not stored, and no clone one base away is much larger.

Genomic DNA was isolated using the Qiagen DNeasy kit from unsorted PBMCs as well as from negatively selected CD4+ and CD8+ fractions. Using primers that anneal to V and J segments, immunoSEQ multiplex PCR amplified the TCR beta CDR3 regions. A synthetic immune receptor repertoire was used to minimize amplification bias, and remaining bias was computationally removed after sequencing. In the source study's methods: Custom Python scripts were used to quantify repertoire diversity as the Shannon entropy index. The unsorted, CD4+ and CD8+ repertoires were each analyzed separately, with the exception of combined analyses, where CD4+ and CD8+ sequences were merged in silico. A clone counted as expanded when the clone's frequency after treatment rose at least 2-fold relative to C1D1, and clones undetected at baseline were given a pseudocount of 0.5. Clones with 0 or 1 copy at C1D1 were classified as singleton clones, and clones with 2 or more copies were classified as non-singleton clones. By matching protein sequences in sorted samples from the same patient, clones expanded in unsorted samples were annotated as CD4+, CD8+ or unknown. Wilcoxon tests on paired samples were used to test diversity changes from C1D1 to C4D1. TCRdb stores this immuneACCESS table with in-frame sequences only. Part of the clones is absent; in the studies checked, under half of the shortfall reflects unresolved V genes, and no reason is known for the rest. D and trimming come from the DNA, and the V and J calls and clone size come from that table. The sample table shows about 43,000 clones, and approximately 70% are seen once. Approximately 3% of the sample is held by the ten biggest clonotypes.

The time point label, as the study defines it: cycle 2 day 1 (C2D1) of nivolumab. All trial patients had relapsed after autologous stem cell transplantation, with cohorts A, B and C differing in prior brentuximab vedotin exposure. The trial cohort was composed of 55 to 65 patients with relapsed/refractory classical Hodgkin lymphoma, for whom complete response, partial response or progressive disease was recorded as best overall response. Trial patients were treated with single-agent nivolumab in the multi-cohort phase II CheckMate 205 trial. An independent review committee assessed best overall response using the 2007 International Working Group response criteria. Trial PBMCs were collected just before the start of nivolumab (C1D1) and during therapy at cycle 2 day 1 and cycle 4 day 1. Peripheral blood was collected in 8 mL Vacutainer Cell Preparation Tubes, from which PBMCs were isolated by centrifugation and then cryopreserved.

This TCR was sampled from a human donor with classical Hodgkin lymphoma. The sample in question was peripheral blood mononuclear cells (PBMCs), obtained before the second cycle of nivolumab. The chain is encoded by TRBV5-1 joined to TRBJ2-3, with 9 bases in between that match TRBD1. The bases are TGCGCCAGCAGCTTGGGACAGGGGGGCACAGATACGCAGTATTTT. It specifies CASSLGQGGTDTQYF.